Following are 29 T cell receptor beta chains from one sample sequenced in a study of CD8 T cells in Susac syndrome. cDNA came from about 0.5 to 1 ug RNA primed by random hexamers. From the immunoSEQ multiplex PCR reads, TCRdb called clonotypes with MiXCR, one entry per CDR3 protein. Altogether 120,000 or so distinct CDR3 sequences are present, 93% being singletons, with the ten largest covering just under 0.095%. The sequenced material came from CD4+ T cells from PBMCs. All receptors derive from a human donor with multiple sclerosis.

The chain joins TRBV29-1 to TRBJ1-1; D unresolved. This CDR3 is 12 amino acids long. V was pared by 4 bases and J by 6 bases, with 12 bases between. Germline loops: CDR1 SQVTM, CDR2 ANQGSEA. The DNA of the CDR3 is TGCAGCGTTGCACCTGGGGAGGCTGAAGCTTTCTTT. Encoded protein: CSVAPGEAEAFF.

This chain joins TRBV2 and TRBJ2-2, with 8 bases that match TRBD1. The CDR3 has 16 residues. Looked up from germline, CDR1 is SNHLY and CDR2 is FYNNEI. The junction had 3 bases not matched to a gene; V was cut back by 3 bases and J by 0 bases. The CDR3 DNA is TGTGCCAGCAGTGATTACAGGGGGGCGAACACCGGGGAGCTGTTTTTT. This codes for CASSDYRGANTGELFF.

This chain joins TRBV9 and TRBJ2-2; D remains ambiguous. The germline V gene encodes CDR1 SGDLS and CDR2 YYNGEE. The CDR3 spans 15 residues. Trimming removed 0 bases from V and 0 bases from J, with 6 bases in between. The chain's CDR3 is CASSVVGANTGELFF. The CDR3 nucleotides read TGTGCCAGCAGCGTAGTTGGCGCGAACACCGGGGAGCTGTTTTTT. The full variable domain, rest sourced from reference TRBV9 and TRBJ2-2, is DSGVTQTPKHLITATGQRVTLRCSPRSGDLSVYWYQQSLDQGLQFLIQYYNGEERAKGNILERFSAQQFPDLHSELNLSSLELGDSALYFCASSVVGANTGELFFGEGSRLTVL.

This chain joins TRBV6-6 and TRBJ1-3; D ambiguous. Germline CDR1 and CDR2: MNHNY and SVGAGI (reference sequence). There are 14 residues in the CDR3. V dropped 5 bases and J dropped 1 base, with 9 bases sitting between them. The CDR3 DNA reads TGTGCCAGCAGTGGGTCCGCGTCTGGAAACACCATATATTTT. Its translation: CASSGSASGNTIYF.

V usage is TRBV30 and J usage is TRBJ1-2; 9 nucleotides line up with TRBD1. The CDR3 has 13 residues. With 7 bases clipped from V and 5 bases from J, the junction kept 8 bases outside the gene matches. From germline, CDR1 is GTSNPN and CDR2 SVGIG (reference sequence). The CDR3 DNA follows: TGTGCCTACAACCGGGACAGGGAATATGGCTACACCTTC. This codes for CAYNRDREYGYTF.

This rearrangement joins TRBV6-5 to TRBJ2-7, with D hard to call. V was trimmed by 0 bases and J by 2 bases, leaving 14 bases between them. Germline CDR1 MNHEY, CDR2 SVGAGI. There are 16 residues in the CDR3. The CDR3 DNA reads TGTGCCAGCAGTTACTCAAGAGCACTCTGGGCCTACGAGCAGTACTTC. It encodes CASSYSRALWAYEQYF.

The DNA for the CDR3 is TGTGCCAGCAGCCGGGGACGTCCCAATTCACCCCTCCACTTT. Residues: CASSRGRPNSPLHF. The chain is built from TRBV13 and TRBJ1-6, with a possible D match to TRBD1 (5 bases). This CDR3 spans 14 amino acids. V was pared by 5 bases and J by 7 bases, with 12 bases between. From germline, CDR1 is PRHDT and CDR2 FYEKMQ (reference sequence).

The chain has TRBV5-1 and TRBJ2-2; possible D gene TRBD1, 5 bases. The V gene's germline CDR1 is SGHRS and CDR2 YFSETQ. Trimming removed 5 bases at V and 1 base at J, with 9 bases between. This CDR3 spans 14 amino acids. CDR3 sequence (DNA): TGCGCCAGCAGACCCGACAGGAACACCGGGGAGCTGTTTTTT. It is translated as CASRPDRNTGELFF.

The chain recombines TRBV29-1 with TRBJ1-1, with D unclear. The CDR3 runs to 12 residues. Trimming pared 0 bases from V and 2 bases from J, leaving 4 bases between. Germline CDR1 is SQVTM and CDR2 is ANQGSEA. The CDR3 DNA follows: TGCAGCGTTGAAGAGGGAAACACTGAAGCTTTCTTT. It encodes CSVEEGNTEAFF.

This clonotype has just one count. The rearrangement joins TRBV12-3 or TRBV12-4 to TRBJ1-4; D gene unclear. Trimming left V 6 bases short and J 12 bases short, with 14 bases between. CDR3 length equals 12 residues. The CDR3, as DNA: TGTGCCAGCAGCTGGTCCCGCGGCCAACTGTTTTTT. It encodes CASSWSRGQLFF.

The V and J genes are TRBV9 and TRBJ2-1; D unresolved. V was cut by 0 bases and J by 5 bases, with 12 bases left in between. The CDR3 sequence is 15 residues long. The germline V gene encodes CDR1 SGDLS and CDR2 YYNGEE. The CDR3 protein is CASSVASGFDNEQFF. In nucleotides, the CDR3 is TGTGCCAGCAGCGTAGCTTCTGGTTTCGACAATGAGCAGTTCTTC.

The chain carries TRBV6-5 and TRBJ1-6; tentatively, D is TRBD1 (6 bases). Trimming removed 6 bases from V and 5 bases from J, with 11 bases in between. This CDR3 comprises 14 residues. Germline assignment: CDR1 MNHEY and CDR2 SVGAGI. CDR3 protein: CASRPGQNNSPLHF. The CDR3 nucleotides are TGTGCCAGCAGGCCCGGACAGAATAATTCACCCCTCCACTTT.

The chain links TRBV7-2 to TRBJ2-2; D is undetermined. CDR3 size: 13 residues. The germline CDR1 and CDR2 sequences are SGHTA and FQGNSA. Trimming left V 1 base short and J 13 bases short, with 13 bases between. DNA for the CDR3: TGTGCCAGCAGCTTAGTTCCAAACGACGGGCTGTTTTTT. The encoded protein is CASSLVPNDGLFF.

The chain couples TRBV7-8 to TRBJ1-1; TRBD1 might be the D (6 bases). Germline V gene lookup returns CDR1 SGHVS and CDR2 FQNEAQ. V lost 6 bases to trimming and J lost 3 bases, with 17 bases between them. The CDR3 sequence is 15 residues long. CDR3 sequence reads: CASRSAGVRDTEAFF. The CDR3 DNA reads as TGTGCCAGCAGATCCGCAGGGGTTAGGGACACTGAAGCTTTCTTT.

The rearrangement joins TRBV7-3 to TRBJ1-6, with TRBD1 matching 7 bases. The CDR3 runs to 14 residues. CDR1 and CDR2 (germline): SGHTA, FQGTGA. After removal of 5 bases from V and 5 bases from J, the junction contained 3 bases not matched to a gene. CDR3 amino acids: CASSPGQNNSPLHF. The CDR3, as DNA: TGTGCCAGCAGCCCGGGACAGAATAATTCACCCCTCCACTTT.

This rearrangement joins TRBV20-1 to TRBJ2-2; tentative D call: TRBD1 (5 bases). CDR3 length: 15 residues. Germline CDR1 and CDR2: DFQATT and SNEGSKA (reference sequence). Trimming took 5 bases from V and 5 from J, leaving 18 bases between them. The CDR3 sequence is CSAGAGQGKTGELFF. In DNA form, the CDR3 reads TGCAGTGCTGGGGCAGGCCAGGGTAAAACCGGGGAGCTGTTTTTT.

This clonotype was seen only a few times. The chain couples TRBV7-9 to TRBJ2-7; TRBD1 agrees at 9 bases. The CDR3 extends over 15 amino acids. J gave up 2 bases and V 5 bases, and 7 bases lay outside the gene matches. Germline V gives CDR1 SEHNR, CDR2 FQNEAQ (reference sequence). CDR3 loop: CASSPGTGKTYEQYF. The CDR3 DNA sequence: TGTGCCAGCAGCCCTGGGACAGGGAAAACCTACGAGCAGTACTTC.

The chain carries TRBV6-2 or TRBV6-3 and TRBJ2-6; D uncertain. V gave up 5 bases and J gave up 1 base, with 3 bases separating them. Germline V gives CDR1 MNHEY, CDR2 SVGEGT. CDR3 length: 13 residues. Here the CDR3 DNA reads TGTGCCAGCAGTGAATCTGGGGCCAACGTCCTGACTTTC. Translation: CASSESGANVLTF.

The CDR3 loop is CASSLQYYQPQHF. The CDR3 DNA is TGTGCCAGCAGTTTACAGTATTATCAGCCCCAGCATTTT. The chain recombines TRBV27 with TRBJ1-5; D gene uncertain. Germline CDR1 and CDR2: MNHEY and SMNVEV (reference sequence). Trimming removed 2 bases at V and 5 bases at J, with 7 bases between. There are 13 residues in the CDR3.

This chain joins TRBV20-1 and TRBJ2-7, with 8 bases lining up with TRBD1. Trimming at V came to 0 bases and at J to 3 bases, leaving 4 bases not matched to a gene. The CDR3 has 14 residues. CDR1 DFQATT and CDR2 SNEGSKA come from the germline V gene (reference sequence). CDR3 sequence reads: CSARDRTGGYEQYF. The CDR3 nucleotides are TGCAGTGCTAGAGATAGAACAGGGGGCTACGAGCAGTACTTC.

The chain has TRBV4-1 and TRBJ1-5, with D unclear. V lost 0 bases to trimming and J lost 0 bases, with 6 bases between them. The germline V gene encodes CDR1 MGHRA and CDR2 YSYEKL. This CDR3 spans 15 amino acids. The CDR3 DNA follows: TGCGCCAGCAGCCAAGATCACAGTAGCAATCAGCCCCAGCATTTT. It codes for CASSQDHSSNQPQHF.

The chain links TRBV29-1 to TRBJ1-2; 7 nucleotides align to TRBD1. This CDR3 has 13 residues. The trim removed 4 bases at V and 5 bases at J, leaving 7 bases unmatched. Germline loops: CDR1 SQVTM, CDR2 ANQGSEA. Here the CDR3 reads CSVALTGRYGYTF. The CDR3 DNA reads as TGCAGCGTTGCCCTGACAGGGCGGTATGGCTACACCTTC.

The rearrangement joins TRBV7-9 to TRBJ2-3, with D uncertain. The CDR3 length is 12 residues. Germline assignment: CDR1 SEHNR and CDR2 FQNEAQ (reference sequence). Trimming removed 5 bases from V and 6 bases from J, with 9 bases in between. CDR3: CASSVTRDTQYF. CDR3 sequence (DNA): TGTGCCAGCAGCGTTACCAGGGATACGCAGTATTTT.

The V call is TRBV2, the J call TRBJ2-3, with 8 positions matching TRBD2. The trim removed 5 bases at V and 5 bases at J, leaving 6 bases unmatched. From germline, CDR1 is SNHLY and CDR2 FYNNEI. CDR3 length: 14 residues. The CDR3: CASSLAGLRDTQYF. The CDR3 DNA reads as TGTGCCAGCAGTTTAGCGGGGCTGAGAGATACGCAGTATTTT.

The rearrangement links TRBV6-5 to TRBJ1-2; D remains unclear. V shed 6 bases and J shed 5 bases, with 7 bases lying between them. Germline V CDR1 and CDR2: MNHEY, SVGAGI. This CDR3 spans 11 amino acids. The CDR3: CASRMGYGYTF. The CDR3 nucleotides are TGTGCCAGCAGGATGGGTTATGGCTACACCTTC.

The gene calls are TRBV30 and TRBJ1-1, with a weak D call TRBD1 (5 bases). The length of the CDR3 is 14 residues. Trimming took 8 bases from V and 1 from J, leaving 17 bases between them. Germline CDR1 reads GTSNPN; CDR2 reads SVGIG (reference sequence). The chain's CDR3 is CAGDGQGGNTEAFF. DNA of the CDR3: TGTGCCGGGGACGGGCAGGGTGGGAACACTGAAGCTTTCTTT.

This chain's CDR3 is CASIGVDRGLPEAFF. The CDR3 DNA reads TGTGCCAGCATTGGGGTGGACAGGGGGCTTCCTGAAGCTTTCTTT. The rearrangement links TRBV2 to TRBJ1-1, with 11 bases identical to TRBD1. Trimming at V came to 7 bases and at J to 6 bases, leaving 10 bases not matched to a gene. Germline CDR1 SNHLY, CDR2 FYNNEI. The CDR3 length is 15 residues. Complete variable domain (other parts from reference TRBV2 and TRBJ1-1): EPEVTQTPSHQVTQMGQEVILRCVPISNHLYFYWYRQILGQKVEFLVSFYNNEISEKSEIFDDQFSVERPDGSNFTLKIRSTKLEDSAMYFCASIGVDRGLPEAFFGQGTRLTVV.

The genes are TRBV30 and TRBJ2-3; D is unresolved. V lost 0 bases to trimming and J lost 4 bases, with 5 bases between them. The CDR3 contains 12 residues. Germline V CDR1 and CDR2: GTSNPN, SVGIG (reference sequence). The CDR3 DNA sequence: TGTGCCTGGAGTGTAAATCCAGATACGCAGTATTTT. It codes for CAWSVNPDTQYF.

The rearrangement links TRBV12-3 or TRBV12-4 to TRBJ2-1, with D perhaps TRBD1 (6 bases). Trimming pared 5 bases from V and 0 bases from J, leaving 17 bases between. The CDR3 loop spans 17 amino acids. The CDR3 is CASSPRMGASSYNEQFF. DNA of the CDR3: TGTGCCAGCAGTCCCCGTATGGGGGCAAGCTCCTACAATGAGCAGTTCTTC.